This T cell receptor beta chain was recovered during a study of CD8 T cells in Susac syndrome. V lost 0 bases to trimming and J lost 4 bases, with 13 bases between them. The CDR3 has 15 residues. CDR1 is GTSNPN and CDR2 is SVGIG in the germline V gene (reference sequence). The RNA, roughly 0.45 to 1 ug, was put through reverse transcription using random hexamers. The CDR3 of TCR beta was amplified by immunoSEQ multiplex PCR across 54 Vbeta and 13 Jbeta. TCRdb re-analysed the immunoSEQ multiplex PCR reads in MiXCR, keeping a single row per CDR3 protein. The table has 110,000 to 150,000 distinct CDR3 sequences, approximately 93% seen once. The T cells that were sequenced for TCR beta were CD8+ and CD4+ cells from blood. The healthy controls were matched to patients by age and sex. While CD8+ and CD4+ T cells were isolated negatively, TEMRA cells were enriched by FACS.

This TCR came from a human donor in good health. The sequencing input was CD8+ T cells from PBMCs. The genes are TRBV30 and TRBJ2-1; D perhaps matches TRBD1 (6 bases). CDR3 in amino acids: CAWSVPGALYNEQFF. The CDR3 DNA is TGTGCCTGGAGTGTACCAGGGGCCCTATACAATGAGCAGTTCTTC.